The present TCR beta chain was sequenced within a study of blood T cell repertoires in COVID-19. Study overall: The United States, Italy and Spain supplied acute and convalescent COVID-19 samples. PBMCs, B-cell-depleted T cells, or T cells were the source of the cDNA or gDNA that made up the material.

As processed by the authors: Amplification of reference gene primers was used by the study to estimate nucleated cell counts. Produced via immunoSEQ multiplex PCR; TCRdb's table is partial and in-frame only. Clone size and V and J calls were adopted from that table, with D and trimming inferred from the DNA. The sample lists about 200,000 clones; around 80% were seen once. This CDR3 has 15 residues. Per germline, CDR1 GTSNPN and CDR2 SVGIG (reference sequence). Trimming pared 5 bases from V and 2 bases from J, leaving 17 bases between. This TCR derives from a woman aged 70-85 years with acute or convalescent COVID-19. Sequencing was carried out using peripheral blood. V is TRBV30 and J is TRBJ2-3, with a tentative D call TRBD2 (5 bases). This CDR3 is CAWSLTRWATDTQYF. Written as DNA, the CDR3 is TGTGCCTGGTCCCTAACTAGATGGGCCACAGATACGCAGTATTTT.